The 9 T cell receptor beta chains given below trace back to one sample, sequenced in a study of blood T cell repertoires in COVID-19. Some clones are missing from TCRdb's copy, which holds only in-frame ones; the method was immunoSEQ multiplex PCR. The table includes roughly 88,000 clones, 90% to 95% detected once. The sequencing sample was made of peripheral blood. The receptors shown here come from a woman aged 45-60 years in a cohort sampled during active COVID-19.

The rearrangement joins TRBV7-8 to TRBJ1-4; possible D gene TRBD1, 5 bases. The V end was cut by 5 bases, the J end by 7 bases, with 17 bases between. Germline CDR1 is SGHVS and CDR2 is FQNEAQ. The CDR3 contains 15 residues. The CDR3 DNA follows: TGTGCCAGCAGCCCCCGCCCCTATAGGGGTGAAAAACTGTTTTTT. Translation: CASSPRPYRGEKLFF.

This chain uses TRBV15 with TRBJ2-2; TRBD2 agrees at 14 bases. V lost 0 bases to trimming and J lost 4 bases; unmatched junction nucleotides: 7. CDR3 length: 19 residues. The germline V gene has CDR1 LNHNV and CDR2 YYDKDF (reference sequence). CDR3 DNA sequence: TGTGCCACCAGCAGAGATACCCGACTAGCGGGAGGGACCACCGGGGAGCTGTTTTTT. As protein: CATSRDTRLAGGTTGELFF.

The chain recombines TRBV7-8 with TRBJ1-5; 8 bases fit TRBD1. The CDR3 is made up of 16 amino acids. The germline CDR1 and CDR2 sequences are SGHVS and FQNEAQ. V was pared by 5 bases and J by 4 bases, with 10 bases of the junction left unmatched. CDR3 protein: CASSLREQGGNQPQHF. CDR3 nucleotides: TGTGCCAGCAGCCTACGGGAACAGGGGGGTAATCAGCCCCAGCATTTT.

This chain links TRBV10-2 with TRBJ2-1; TRBD1 matches 10 bases. The V gene's germline CDR1 is WSHSY and CDR2 SAAADI. The CDR3 length is 15 residues. V lost 9 bases, J lost 10 bases, and 15 bases stayed unmatched. The CDR3 bases are TGCGCCAGTCTCCCGGGACAGGGGACCCCTTTAGAGCAGTTCTTC. As protein: CASLPGQGTPLEQFF.

J is TRBJ2-7 and V is TRBV27, with 7 positions matching TRBD2. The CDR3 has 14 amino acids. Losses at the gene ends were 2 bases for V and 5 bases for J; bases not matched to a gene: 6. CDR1 and CDR2 from the germline V gene are MNHEY and SMNVEV (reference sequence). As DNA, the CDR3 is TGTGCCAGCAGTTTACGGGGGGACCATAACGAGCAGTACTTC. Translated, it gives CASSLRGDHNEQYF.

Here the CDR3 reads CASSSRGDTQYF. The CDR3 region has the DNA TGCGCCAGCAGCTCAAGGGGGGATACGCAGTATTTT. The rearrangement joins TRBV5-1 to TRBJ2-3, with D perhaps TRBD1 (6 bases). This CDR3 is built from 12 residues. Trimming stripped 3 bases from V and 6 bases from J, with 8 bases between. Germline CDR1 SGHRS, CDR2 YFSETQ. The full variable domain, completed using reference TRBV5-1 and TRBJ2-3, is KAGVTQTPRYLIKTRGQQVTLSCSPISGHRSVSWYQQTPGQGLQFLFEYFSETQRNKGNFPGRFSGRQFSNSRSEMNVSTLELGDSALYLCASSSRGDTQYFGPGTRLTVL.

The chain uses TRBV6-5 and TRBJ1-3, with D unresolved. This CDR3 comprises 15 residues. From germline, CDR1 is MNHEY and CDR2 SVGAGI. V shed 0 bases and J shed 0 bases, with 6 bases lying between them. CDR3 DNA sequence: TGTGCCAGCAGTTACTCCGTAGTCTCTGGAAACACCATATATTTT. Translated, it gives CASSYSVVSGNTIYF.

The gene calls are TRBV10-2 and TRBJ2-5; unclear D gene. In germline, CDR1 is WSHSY, CDR2 SAAADI. V lost 6 bases and J 2 bases, leaving 7 bases between the germline ends. The CDR3 contains 12 residues. CDR3 nucleotide sequence: TGCGCCAGCAGCGCACAGCAAGAGACCCAGTACTTC. It encodes CASSAQQETQYF.

The chain has TRBV3-1 (or the pseudogene TRBV3-2) and TRBJ2-1, with 7 bases matching TRBD1. CDR1 LGHDT and CDR2 YNNKEL come from the germline V gene (reference sequence). V shed 6 bases, J shed 7 bases, and the junction held 6 bases outside the gene matches. The CDR3 loop spans 13 amino acids. The CDR3 DNA reads TGTGCCAGCAGTCGGGACAGAATTAATGAGCAGTTCTTC. Amino acids: CASSRDRINEQFF.